This T cell receptor (beta chain) is from a study of T cell responses to AZD1222 COVID-19 vaccine. Study-level findings and limits: Repertoires in all cases were sampled only once the peak T cell response had passed. Clonal diversity was possibly underestimated, and white British individuals and females predominated among donors.

In regard to this clone: Antigen specificity is unknown.

TCRdb's copy holds only in-frame clones and misses some; the assay was immunoSEQ multiplex PCR. The profile covers about 140,000 clones, with 75% to 95% appearing a single time and around 7.6% taken by the ten largest. Germline CDR1 reads SGHDN; CDR2 reads FVKESK. Trimming took off 4 bases at V and 1 base at J, with 1 base between the two ends. The CDR3 is 11 residues long. This sequence was found in an adult who received the MenACWY meningococcal vaccine as a control. The J gene is TRBJ2-5, the V gene TRBV14; no definite D call. This material consisted of peripheral blood, taken 28 days after the second dose of the MenACWY control vaccine. The CDR3 sequence: CASSPQETQYF. CDR3 DNA: TGTGCCAGCAGCCCCCAAGAGACCCAGTACTTC.